These 4 T cell receptor beta chains came from one sample sequenced in a study of cytomegalovirus exposure and HLA in healthy donors. 60 Vbeta and 13 Jbeta primers were used in PCR. Produced via immunoSEQ multiplex PCR; TCRdb's table is partial and in-frame only. The ten top clones account for 3% to 3.5%, within a sample of approximately 100,000 clones. Sample: PBMCs. The receptors originated from a man aged 40-49 years in good health and CMV-seronegative.

The CDR3 DNA reads TGTGCCTGGACCCGAGGCAGTGTGGCCGGGGAGCTGTTTTTT. Translation: CAWTRGSVAGELFF. This chain connects TRBV30 to TRBJ2-2; D gene uncertain. V was trimmed by 4 bases and J by 6 bases, leaving 15 bases between them. This CDR3 is built from 14 residues. CDR1 is GTSNPN and CDR2 is SVGIG in the germline V gene (reference sequence). Based on the CDR3 plus reference TRBV30 and TRBJ2-2, the full variable domain is SQTIHQWPATLVQPVGSPLSLECTVEGTSNPNLYWYRQAAGRGLQLLFYSVGIGQISSEVPQNLSASRPQDRQFILSSKKLLLSDSGFYLCAWTRGSVAGELFFGEGSRLTVL.

The rearrangement uses TRBV7-2 and TRBJ2-2; D call uncertain. CDR1 and CDR2 from the germline V gene are SGHTA and FQGNSA. The CDR3 totals 14 residues. Trimming left V 3 bases short and J 6 bases short, with 11 bases between. The CDR3 sequence: CASSFERLSGELFF. The CDR3 DNA follows: TGTGCCAGCAGCTTCGAGAGGCTTTCCGGGGAGCTGTTTTTT.

The chain recombines TRBV30 with TRBJ2-7, with unresolved D. The ends were cut back, 3 bases at V and 2 bases at J, with 8 bases in the middle. This CDR3 comprises 12 residues. Germline V gives CDR1 GTSNPN, CDR2 SVGIG (reference sequence). The chain's CDR3 is CAWSPPAYEQYF. The CDR3 DNA is TGTGCCTGGAGCCCGCCGGCCTACGAGCAGTACTTC.

The rearrangement uses TRBV5-1 and TRBJ2-1; TRBD2 matches 9 bases. CDR1 and CDR2 (germline): SGHRS, YFSETQ. This CDR3 is 13 amino acids long. J gave up 7 bases and V 6 bases, and 5 bases lay outside the gene matches. The chain's CDR3 is CASTREGLNEQFF. The CDR3 DNA is TGCGCCAGCACGCGGGAGGGGTTGAATGAGCAGTTCTTC.